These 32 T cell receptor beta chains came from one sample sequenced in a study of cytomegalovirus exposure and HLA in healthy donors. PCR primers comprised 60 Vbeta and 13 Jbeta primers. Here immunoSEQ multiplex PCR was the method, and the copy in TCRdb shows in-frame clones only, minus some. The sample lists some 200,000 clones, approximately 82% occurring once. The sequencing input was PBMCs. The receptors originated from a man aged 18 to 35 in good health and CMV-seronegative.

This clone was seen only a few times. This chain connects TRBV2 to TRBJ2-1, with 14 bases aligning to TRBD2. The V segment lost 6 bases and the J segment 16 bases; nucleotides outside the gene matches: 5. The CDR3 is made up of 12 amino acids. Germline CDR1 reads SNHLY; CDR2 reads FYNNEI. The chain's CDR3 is CASSGTSGGTFF. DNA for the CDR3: TGTGCCAGCAGCGGGACTAGCGGGGGCACCTTCTTC. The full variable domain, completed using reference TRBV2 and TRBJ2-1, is EPEVTQTPSHQVTQMGQEVILRCVPISNHLYFYWYRQILGQKVEFLVSFYNNEISEKSEIFDDQFSVERPDGSNFTLKIRSTKLEDSAMYFCASSGTSGGTFFGPGTRLTVL.

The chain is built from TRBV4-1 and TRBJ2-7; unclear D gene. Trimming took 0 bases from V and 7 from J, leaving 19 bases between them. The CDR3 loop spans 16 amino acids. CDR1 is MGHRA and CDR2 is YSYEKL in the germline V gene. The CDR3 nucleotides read TGCGCCAGCAGCCAAGATCATTATTTGGGCTATGAGGAGCAGTACTTC. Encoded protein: CASSQDHYLGYEEQYF.

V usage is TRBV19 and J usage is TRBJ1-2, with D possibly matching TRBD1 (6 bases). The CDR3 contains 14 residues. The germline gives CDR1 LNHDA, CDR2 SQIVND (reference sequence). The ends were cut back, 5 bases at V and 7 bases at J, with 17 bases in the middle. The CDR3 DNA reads TGTGCCAGTAGTGCCGGGACATCCGGGTCTGGCTACACCTTC. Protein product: CASSAGTSGSGYTF.

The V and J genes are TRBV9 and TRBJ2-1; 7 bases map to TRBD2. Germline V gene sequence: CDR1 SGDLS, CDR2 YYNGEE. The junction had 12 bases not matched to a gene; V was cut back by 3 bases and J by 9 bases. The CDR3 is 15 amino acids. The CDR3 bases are TGTGCCAGCAGCGCGCCTAGCGGACCCTTTGCTGAGCAGTTCTTC. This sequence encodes CASSAPSGPFAEQFF.

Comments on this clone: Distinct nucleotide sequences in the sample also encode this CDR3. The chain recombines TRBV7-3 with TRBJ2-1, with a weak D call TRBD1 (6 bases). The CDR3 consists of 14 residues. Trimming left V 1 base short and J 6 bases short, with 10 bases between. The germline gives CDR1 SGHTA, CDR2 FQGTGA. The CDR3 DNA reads TGTGCCAGCAGCTTAAGGGCGACAGGCAATGAGCAGTTCTTC. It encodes CASSLRATGNEQFF.

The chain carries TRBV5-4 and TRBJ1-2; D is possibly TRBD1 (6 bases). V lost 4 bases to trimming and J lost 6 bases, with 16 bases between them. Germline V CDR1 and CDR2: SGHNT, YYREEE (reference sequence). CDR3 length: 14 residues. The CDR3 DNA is TGTGCCAGCAGCGAACAGGGTTCTAGAGATGGCTACACCTTC. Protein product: CASSEQGSRDGYTF.

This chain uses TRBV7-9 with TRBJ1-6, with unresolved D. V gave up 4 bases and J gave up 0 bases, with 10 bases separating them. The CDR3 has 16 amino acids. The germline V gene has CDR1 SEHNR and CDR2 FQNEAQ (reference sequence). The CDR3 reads CASSWGVHSYNSPLHF. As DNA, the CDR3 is TGTGCCAGCAGCTGGGGAGTTCACTCCTATAATTCACCCCTCCACTTT.

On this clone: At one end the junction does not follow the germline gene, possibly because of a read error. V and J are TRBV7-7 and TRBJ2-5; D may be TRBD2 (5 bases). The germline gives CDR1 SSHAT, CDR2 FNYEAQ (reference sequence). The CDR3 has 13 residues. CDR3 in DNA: TGTGCTAGCAGCTTAGGACTGAAAGAGACCCAGTACTTC. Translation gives CASSLGLKETQYF. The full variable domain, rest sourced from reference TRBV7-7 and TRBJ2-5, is GAGVSQSPRYKVTKRGQDVTLRCDPISSHATLYWYQQALGQGPEFLTYFNYEAQPDKSGLPSDRFSAERPEGSISTLTIQRTEQRDSAMYRCASSLGLKETQYFGPGTRLLVL.

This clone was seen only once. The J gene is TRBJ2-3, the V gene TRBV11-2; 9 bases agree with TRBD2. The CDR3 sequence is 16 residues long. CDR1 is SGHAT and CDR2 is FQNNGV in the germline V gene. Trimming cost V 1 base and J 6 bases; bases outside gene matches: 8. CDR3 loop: CASSLGYSGSRDTQYF. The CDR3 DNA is TGTGCCAGCAGCTTAGGGTATAGCGGGAGTAGGGATACGCAGTATTTT.

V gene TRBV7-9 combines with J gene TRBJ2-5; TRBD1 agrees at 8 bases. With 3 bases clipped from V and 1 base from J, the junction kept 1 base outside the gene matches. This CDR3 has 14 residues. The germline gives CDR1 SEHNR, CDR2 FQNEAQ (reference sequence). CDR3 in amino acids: CASSFQGAQETQYF. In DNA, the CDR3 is TGTGCCAGCAGCTTTCAGGGGGCCCAAGAGACCCAGTACTTC.

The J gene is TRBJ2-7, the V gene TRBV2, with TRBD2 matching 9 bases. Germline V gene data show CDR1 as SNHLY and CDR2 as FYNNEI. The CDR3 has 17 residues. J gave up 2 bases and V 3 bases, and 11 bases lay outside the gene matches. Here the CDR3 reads CASSDSGRLAETYEQYF. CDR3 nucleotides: TGTGCCAGCAGTGACAGCGGGAGGCTAGCGGAAACCTACGAGCAGTACTTC.

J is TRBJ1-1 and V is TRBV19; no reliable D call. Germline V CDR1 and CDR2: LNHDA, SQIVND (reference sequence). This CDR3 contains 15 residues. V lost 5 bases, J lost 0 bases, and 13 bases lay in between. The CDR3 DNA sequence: TGTGCCAGTAGTCCTCGGGGATGGCTGAACACTGAAGCTTTCTTT. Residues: CASSPRGWLNTEAFF.

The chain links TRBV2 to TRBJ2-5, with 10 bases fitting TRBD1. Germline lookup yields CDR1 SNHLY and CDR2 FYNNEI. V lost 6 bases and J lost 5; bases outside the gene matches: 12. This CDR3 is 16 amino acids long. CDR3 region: CASSRGPGQGWETQYF. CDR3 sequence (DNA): TGTGCCAGCAGCCGCGGACCGGGACAGGGGTGGGAGACCCAGTACTTC. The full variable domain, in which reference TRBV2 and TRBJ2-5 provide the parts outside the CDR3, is EPEVTQTPSHQVTQMGQEVILRCVPISNHLYFYWYRQILGQKVEFLVSFYNNEISEKSEIFDDQFSVERPDGSNFTLKIRSTKLEDSAMYFCASSRGPGQGWETQYFGPGTRLLVL.

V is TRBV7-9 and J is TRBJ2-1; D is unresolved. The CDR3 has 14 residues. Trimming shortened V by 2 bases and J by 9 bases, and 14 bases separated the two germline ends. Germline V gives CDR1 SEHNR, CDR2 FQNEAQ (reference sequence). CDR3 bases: TGTGCCAGCAGCTTATGGCTAGTTAGTGGTGAGCAGTTCTTC. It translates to CASSLWLVSGEQFF. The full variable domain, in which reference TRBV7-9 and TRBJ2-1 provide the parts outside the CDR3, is DTGVSQNPRHKITKRGQNVTFRCDPISEHNRLYWYRQTLGQGPEFLTYFQNEAQLEKSRLLSDRFSAERPKGSFSTLEIQRTEQGDSAMYLCASSLWLVSGEQFFGPGTRLTVL.

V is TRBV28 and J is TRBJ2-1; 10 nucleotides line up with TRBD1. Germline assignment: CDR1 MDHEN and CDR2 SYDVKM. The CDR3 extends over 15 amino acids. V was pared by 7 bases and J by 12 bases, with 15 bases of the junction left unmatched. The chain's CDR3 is CASTQFLTGGWGQFF. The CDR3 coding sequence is TGTGCCAGCACCCAGTTCTTGACAGGGGGCTGGGGGCAGTTCTTC.

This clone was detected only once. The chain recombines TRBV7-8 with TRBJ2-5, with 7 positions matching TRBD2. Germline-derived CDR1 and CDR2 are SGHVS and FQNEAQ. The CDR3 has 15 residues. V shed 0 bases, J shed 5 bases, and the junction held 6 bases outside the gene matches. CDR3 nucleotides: TGTGCCAGCAGCTTAGCGCTTGTACTAGCGGAGACCCAGTACTTC. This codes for CASSLALVLAETQYF.

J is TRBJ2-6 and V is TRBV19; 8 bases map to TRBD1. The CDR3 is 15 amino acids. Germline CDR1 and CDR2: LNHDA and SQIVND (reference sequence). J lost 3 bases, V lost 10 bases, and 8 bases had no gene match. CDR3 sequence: CATKHDRGGANVLTF. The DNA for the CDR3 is TGTGCCACTAAACACGACAGGGGTGGGGCCAACGTCCTGACTTTC.

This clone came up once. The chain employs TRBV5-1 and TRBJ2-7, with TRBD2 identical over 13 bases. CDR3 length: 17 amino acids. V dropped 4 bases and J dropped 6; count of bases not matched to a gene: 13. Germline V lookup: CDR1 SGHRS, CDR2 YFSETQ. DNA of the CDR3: TGCGCCAGCAGCCCGGGACTAGCGGGGCCCAATGAAAGCGAGCAGTACTTC. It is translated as CASSPGLAGPNESEQYF.

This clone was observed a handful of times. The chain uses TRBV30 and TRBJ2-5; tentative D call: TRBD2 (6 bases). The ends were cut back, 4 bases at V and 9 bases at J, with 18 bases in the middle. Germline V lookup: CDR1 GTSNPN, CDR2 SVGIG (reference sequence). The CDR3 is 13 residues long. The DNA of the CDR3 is TGTGCCTGGACCGCGGGTGCCGGCGGGGCCCAGTACTTC. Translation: CAWTAGAGGAQYF.

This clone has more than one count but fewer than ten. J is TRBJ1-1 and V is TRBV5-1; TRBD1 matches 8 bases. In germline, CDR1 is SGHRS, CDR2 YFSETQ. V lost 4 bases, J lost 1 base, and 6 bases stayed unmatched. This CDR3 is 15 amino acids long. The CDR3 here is CASSPSGQGNTEAFF. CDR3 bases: TGCGCCAGCAGCCCAAGCGGACAGGGGAACACTGAAGCTTTCTTT.

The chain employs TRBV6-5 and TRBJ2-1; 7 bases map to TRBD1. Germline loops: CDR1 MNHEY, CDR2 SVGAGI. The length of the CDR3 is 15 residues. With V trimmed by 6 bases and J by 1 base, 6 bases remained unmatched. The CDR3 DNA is TGTGCCAGCAGCAAACAGGGGTCTTCCTACAATGAGCAGTTCTTC. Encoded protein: CASSKQGSSYNEQFF.

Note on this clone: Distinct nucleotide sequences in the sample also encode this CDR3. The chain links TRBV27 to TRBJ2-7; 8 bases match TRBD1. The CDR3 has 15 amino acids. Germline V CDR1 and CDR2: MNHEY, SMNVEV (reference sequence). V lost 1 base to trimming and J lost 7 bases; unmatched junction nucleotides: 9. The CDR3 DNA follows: TGTGCCAGCAGTTTATACGGGACAGGTAATCAGGAGCAGTACTTC. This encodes CASSLYGTGNQEQYF.

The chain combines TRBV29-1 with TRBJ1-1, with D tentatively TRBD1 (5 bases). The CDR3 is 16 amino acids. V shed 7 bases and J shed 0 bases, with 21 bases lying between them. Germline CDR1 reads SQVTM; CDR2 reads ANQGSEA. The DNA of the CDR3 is TGCAGCGGCCGGGGTGGGGGGAGGACTGTGAACACTGAAGCTTTCTTT. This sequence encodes CSGRGGGRTVNTEAFF.

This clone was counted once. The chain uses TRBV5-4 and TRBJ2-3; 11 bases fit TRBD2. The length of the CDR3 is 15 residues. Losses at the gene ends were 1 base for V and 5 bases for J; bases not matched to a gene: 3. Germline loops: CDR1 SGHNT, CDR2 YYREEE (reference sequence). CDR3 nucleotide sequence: TGTGCCAGCAGCTTGACTAGCGGGAGCGGAGATACGCAGTATTTT. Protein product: CASSLTSGSGDTQYF.

In DNA, the CDR3 is TGTGCCTGGAGTGGGGGACAGTCCTATGGCTACACCTTC. This sequence encodes CAWSGGQSYGYTF. The V gene is TRBV30, the J gene TRBJ1-2, with 7 bases identical to TRBD1. Germline loops: CDR1 GTSNPN, CDR2 SVGIG (reference sequence). Trimming removed 1 base from V and 4 bases from J; junction bases left unmatched: 3. This CDR3 spans 13 amino acids.

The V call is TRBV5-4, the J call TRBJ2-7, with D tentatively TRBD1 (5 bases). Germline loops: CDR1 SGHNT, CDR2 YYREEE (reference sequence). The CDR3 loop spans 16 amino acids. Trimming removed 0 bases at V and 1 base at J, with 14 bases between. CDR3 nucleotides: TGTGCCAGCAGCTTGGCTGTTGGGGCTCGGTCCTACGAGCAGTACTTC. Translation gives CASSLAVGARSYEQYF.

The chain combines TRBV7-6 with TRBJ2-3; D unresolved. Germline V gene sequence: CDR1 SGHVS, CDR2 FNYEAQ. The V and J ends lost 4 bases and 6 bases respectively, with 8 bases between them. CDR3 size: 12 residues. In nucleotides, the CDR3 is TGTGCCAGCAGCTCCCCTCCTGATACGCAGTATTTT. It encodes CASSSPPDTQYF.

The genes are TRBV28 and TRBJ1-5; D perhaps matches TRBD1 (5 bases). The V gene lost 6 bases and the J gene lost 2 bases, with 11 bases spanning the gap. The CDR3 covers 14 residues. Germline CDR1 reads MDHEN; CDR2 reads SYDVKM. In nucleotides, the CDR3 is TGTGCCAGCAGGAGGGGAGGCGGCAATCAGCCCCAGCATTTT. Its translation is CASRRGGGNQPQHF.

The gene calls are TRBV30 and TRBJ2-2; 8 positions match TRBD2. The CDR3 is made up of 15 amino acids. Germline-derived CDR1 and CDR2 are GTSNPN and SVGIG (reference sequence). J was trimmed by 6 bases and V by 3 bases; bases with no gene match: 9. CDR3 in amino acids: CAWSLTRGGAGELFF. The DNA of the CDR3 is TGTGCCTGGAGCTTAACCCGGGGGGGAGCCGGGGAGCTGTTTTTT.

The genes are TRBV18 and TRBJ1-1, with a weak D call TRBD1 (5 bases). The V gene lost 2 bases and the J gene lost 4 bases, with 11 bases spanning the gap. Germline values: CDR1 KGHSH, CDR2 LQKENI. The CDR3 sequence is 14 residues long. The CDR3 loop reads CASSPVQGGTEAFF. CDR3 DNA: TGTGCCAGCTCACCAGTGCAGGGCGGCACTGAAGCTTTCTTT.

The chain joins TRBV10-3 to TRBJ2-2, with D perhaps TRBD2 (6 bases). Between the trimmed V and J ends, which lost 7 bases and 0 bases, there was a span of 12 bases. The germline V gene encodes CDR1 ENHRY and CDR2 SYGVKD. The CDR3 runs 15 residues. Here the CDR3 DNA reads TGTGCCATCATGGCGGACTATTCGAACACCGGGGAGCTGTTTTTT. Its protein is CAIMADYSNTGELFF.

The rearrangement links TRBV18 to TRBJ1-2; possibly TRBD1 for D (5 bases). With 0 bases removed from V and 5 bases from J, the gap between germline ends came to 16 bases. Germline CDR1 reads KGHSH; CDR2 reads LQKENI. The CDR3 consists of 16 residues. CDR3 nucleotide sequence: TGTGCCAGCTCACCACCGGTTTCCAGGGCAGCTTATGGCTACACCTTC. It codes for CASSPPVSRAAYGYTF.